Below are 13 T cell receptor beta chains sequenced from a single sample in a study of blood T cell repertoires in COVID-19. Some clones are missing from TCRdb's copy, which holds only in-frame ones; the method was immunoSEQ multiplex PCR. In the table there are fewer than 300,000 clones, 75% to 95% of which are singletons. The sequenced material came from peripheral blood. Receptor source: a person under 35 with COVID-19, enrolled during active disease.

This rearrangement joins TRBV19 to TRBJ2-7; 12 nucleotides agree with TRBD2. CDR3 size: 15 residues. Germline CDR1 and CDR2: LNHDA and SQIVND (reference sequence). With 6 bases clipped from V and 5 bases from J, the junction kept 8 bases outside the gene matches. The CDR3 sequence: CASRLASGRGDEQYF. CDR3 in DNA: TGTGCCAGTAGATTAGCTAGCGGGAGGGGAGACGAGCAGTACTTC.

The chain uses TRBV30 and TRBJ1-6; D possibly corresponds to TRBD1 (5 bases). The V and J ends lost 2 bases and 6 bases respectively, with 14 bases between them. This CDR3 spans 15 amino acids. The germline V gene encodes CDR1 GTSNPN and CDR2 SVGIG (reference sequence). In nucleotides, the CDR3 is TGTGCCTGGAGTATAATCGGGGGGGGTAATTCACCCCTCCACTTT. This sequence encodes CAWSIIGGGNSPLHF.

The V gene is TRBV24-1, the J gene TRBJ2-2; a possible D gene is TRBD1 (6 bases). Per germline, CDR1 KGHDR and CDR2 SFDVKD. V shed 5 bases and J shed 4 bases, with 10 bases lying between them. This CDR3 region has 14 residues. The CDR3 protein is CATSATGPTGELFF. For the CDR3, the DNA is TGTGCCACCAGTGCTACAGGGCCCACCGGGGAGCTGTTTTTT.

This clone has just one count. The chain recombines TRBV18 with TRBJ2-7; 10 bases agree with TRBD2. The V gene end was trimmed by 3 bases and the J gene end by 6 bases; junction bases not matched to a gene: 8. The CDR3 sequence is 15 residues long. Germline CDR1 and CDR2: KGHSH and LQKENI. This CDR3 is CASSPLGTSDGEQYF. CDR3 coding DNA: TGTGCCAGCTCACCCCTTGGGACTAGCGATGGCGAGCAGTACTTC. The entire variable domain, with the rest obtained from reference TRBV18 and TRBJ2-7, is as follows: NAGVMQNPRHLVRRRGQEARLRCSPMKGHSHVYWYRQLPEEGLKFMVYLQKENIIDESGMPKERFSAEFPKEGPSILRIQQVVRGDSAAYFCASSPLGTSDGEQYFGPGTRLTVT.

The rearrangement uses TRBV19 and TRBJ1-2, with 9 bases matching TRBD1. Germline CDR1 is LNHDA and CDR2 is SQIVND (reference sequence). The CDR3 contains 13 residues. Trimming cost V 10 bases and J 3 bases; bases outside gene matches: 6. CDR3 DNA sequence: TGTGCCACCAGGGACAGGGCAGACTATGGCTACACCTTC. Translation gives CATRDRADYGYTF. Variable domain in full (rest from reference TRBV19 and TRBJ1-2): DGGITQSPKYLFRKEGQNVTLSCEQNLNHDAMYWYRQDPGQGLRLIYYSQIVNDFQKGDIAEGYSVSREKKESFPLTVTSAQKNPTAFYLCATRDRADYGYTFGSGTRLTVV.

The V gene is TRBV24-1, the J gene TRBJ2-1; TRBD1 matches 7 bases. CDR1 and CDR2 from the germline V gene are KGHDR and SFDVKD. Trimming cost V 12 bases and J 3 bases; bases outside gene matches: 13. The length of the CDR3 is 15 residues. The CDR3 protein is CAVHPSRGLYNEQFF. The CDR3 DNA is TGTGCCGTCCATCCTTCGAGGGGGCTCTACAATGAGCAGTTCTTC.

The CDR3 DNA reads TGTGCCAGCACACCACTAGCGGGAGCCTACAATGAGCAGTTCTTC. Translating it yields CASTPLAGAYNEQFF. The genes are TRBV2 and TRBJ2-1; 11 bases agree with TRBD2. The CDR3 is made up of 15 amino acids. The germline V gene has CDR1 SNHLY and CDR2 FYNNEI. The J segment lost 2 bases and the V segment lost 7 bases, leaving 4 bases of the junction unmatched.

With regard to this clone: Distinct nucleotide sequences in the sample also encode this CDR3. The J gene is TRBJ1-3, the V gene TRBV6-2 or TRBV6-3; 7 bases match TRBD1. J lost 6 bases, V lost 4 bases, and 3 bases had no gene match. Per germline, CDR1 MNHEY and CDR2 SVGEGT. The CDR3 is 13 amino acids. CDR3 coding DNA: TGTGCCAGCAGTTCGACAGGGTTAAACACCATATATTTT. Protein: CASSSTGLNTIYF.

This clone showed up just once. This chain links TRBV27 with TRBJ1-6; TRBD1 matches at 8 bases. The CDR3 is made up of 15 amino acids. Unmatched junction bases numbered 5, after V lost 4 bases and J lost 6 bases. Germline CDR1 reads MNHEY; CDR2 reads SMNVEV (reference sequence). CDR3 in amino acids: CASSSRTGPNSPLHF. As DNA, the CDR3 is TGTGCCAGCAGTTCCAGGACAGGGCCTAATTCACCCCTCCACTTT.

This clone was recorded a few times. The chain joins TRBV7-9 to TRBJ2-7; D perhaps matches TRBD1 (5 bases). The V end lost 5 bases, the J end lost 1 base, and 15 bases lay between the germline ends. The CDR3 loop spans 15 amino acids. From germline, CDR1 is SEHNR and CDR2 FQNEAQ (reference sequence). The CDR3: CASSETTGQSYEQYF. The CDR3 DNA follows: TGTGCCAGCAGCGAGACAACTGGACAATCCTACGAGCAGTACTTC.

A single count supports this clone. The chain carries TRBV6-5 and TRBJ1-2; no clear D gene. The germline V gene has CDR1 MNHEY and CDR2 SVGAGI. V gave up 5 bases and J gave up 3 bases, with 16 bases separating them. The CDR3 length is 15 residues. The CDR3: CASSTLQRGYYGYTF. DNA of the CDR3: TGTGCCAGCAGTACCCTTCAAAGAGGTTACTATGGCTACACCTTC.

The chain combines TRBV19 with TRBJ2-2; 10 bases agree with TRBD2. Germline assignment: CDR1 LNHDA and CDR2 SQIVND (reference sequence). The CDR3 length is 15 residues. V was clipped by 4 bases and J by 3 bases; unmatched bases: 2. The CDR3 reads CASSRGLAYTGELFF. The CDR3 region has the DNA TGTGCCAGTAGTAGGGGACTAGCGTACACCGGGGAGCTGTTTTTT.

The V call is TRBV6-2 or TRBV6-3, the J call TRBJ2-7, with a possible D match to TRBD1 (7 bases). The CDR3 has 18 residues. The germline CDR1 and CDR2 sequences are MNHEY and SVGEGT. Trimming removed 2 bases at V and 4 bases at J, with 24 bases between. CDR3 sequence: CASSYQPRGGRGLYEQYF. In DNA form, the CDR3 reads TGTGCCAGCAGTTACCAGCCTCGAGGGGGCCGGGGGCTTTACGAGCAGTACTTC.